This T cell receptor (beta chain) was identified during a study of CD8 T cells in Susac syndrome. Whole-study findings and limits: A relatively small number of individuals underwent TCR sequencing and HLA analysis.

The RNA, roughly 0.45 to 1 ug, was put through reverse transcription using random hexamers. immunoSEQ multiplex PCR amplified TCR beta CDR3 across 54 Vbeta, 13 Jbeta. TCRdb passed the immunoSEQ multiplex PCR reads through MiXCR, listing each CDR3 protein once. The data show 250,000 to 300,000 distinct CDR3 sequences, about 89% seen once. Relapsing-remitting disease, either stable or active, was present in the multiple sclerosis controls, who were treatment-naive patients. This clonotype was observed a few times. The antigen remains undetermined. The material sequenced was CD8+ T cells from PBMCs. This sequence originates from a human donor with multiple sclerosis.

The CDR3, as DNA: TGTGCCACCAGTGATAGGGTGGACAACGCGAACACCGGGGAGCTGTTTTTT. Its protein is CATSDRVDNANTGELFF. The chain is built from TRBV24-1 and TRBJ2-2; tentative D call: TRBD1 (5 bases). The germline CDR1 and CDR2 sequences are KGHDR and SFDVKD. Trimming left V 3 bases short and J 0 bases short, with 13 bases between. This CDR3 comprises 17 residues.